This T cell receptor (beta chain) appears in the sequencing data of a study of T cells in Graves' hyperthyroidism and ophthalmopathy. The diagnoses drew upon clinical symptoms, serum thyroxine and TRAb, thyroid ultrasound and orbital computed tomography. Study-wide findings and caveats: Separation of ophthalmopathy from stable hyperthyroidism was achieved by a 13 V-J model. Median prediction lead before ophthalmopathy onset was 6.5 months with the model. Most expanded thyroid clonotypes above 0.001 also appeared in blood.

Amplified regions were TCR beta CDR3 sequences from RNA transcripts. First-round RT-PCR with HTBI primers amplified the TCR CDR3 region. A single record per CDR3 protein comes from TCRdb applying MiXCR to the multiplex PCR reads. The sample includes 500,000 to 600,000 distinct CDR3 sequences, 46% of them seen just once. With 5 bases removed from V and 5 bases from J, the gap between germline ends came to 12 bases. This CDR3 region has 12 residues. Germline-derived CDR1 and CDR2 are SQVTM and ANQGSEA. Remarks on this clonotype: Antigen specificity is unknown.

The J gene is TRBJ1-2, the V gene TRBV29-1, with a possible D match to TRBD1 (6 bases). The sample comprised peripheral blood or thyroid tissue (not recorded which). This sequence was found in an adult woman with Graves' disease, either hyperthyroidism or ophthalmopathy (not recorded which). The CDR3 DNA follows: TGCAGCGTTAGGGGGGCTCCTTATGGCTACACCTTC. This sequence encodes CSVRGAPYGYTF.